One and the same sample provided the 5 T cell receptor beta chains below, sequenced in a study of T-cell reconstitution after alpha-beta-depleted transplantation in children. Using unique molecular identifiers, the investigators prepared the TCRbeta library. TCRdb processed the PCR reads anew with MiXCR; each CDR3 protein has one entry. The sample includes around 800,000 distinct CDR3 sequences, around 15% of them seen just once. Material: PBMCs, mostly from graft donor cells, obtained 360 days after TCRalphabeta/CD19-depleted stem cell transplant. These receptors were taken from a male patient between 5 and 17 years old who had a stem cell transplant for acute lymphoblastic leukemia, so the T cells may come from the graft donor.

This chain connects TRBV29-1 to TRBJ1-2; TRBD1 aligns across 7 bases. Germline CDR1 SQVTM, CDR2 ANQGSEA. The V segment lost 4 bases and the J segment 6 bases; nucleotides outside the gene matches: 5. The CDR3 length is 12 residues. The CDR3 DNA reads TGCAGCGTTGGACAGGGATCCGATGGCTACACCTTC. Translated, it gives CSVGQGSDGYTF.

This clonotype was picked up a small number of times. The chain employs TRBV6-5 and TRBJ1-1, with D uncertain. The V gene's germline CDR1 is MNHEY and CDR2 SVGAGI. V was pared by 2 bases and J by 1 base, with 11 bases between. The CDR3 consists of 15 residues. This chain's CDR3 is CASSYARRGNTEAFF. CDR3 nucleotides: TGTGCCAGCAGTTACGCTCGACGGGGGAACACTGAAGCTTTCTTT.

V gene TRBV6-5 combines with J gene TRBJ1-2; no definite D call. The CDR3 has 15 residues. Per germline, CDR1 MNHEY and CDR2 SVGAGI. Trimming cost V 0 bases and J 0 bases, with 8 bases left between them. CDR3 in amino acids: CASSYSRQANYGYTF. The CDR3 bases are TGTGCCAGCAGTTACTCTCGCCAAGCTAACTATGGCTACACCTTC.

This chain joins TRBV7-9 and TRBJ2-3; the match to TRBD2 covers 8 bases. The V gene end was trimmed by 2 bases and the J gene end by 6 bases; junction bases not matched to a gene: 10. The CDR3 length is 16 residues. Germline V gives CDR1 SEHNR, CDR2 FQNEAQ (reference sequence). CDR3 region: CASSLILAGFVDTQYF. The CDR3 DNA follows: TGTGCCAGCAGCTTAATTTTAGCGGGGTTCGTGGATACGCAGTATTTT.

This sequence joins TRBV20-1 and TRBJ2-2; maybe TRBD2 (6 bases). CDR1 is DFQATT and CDR2 is SNEGSKA in the germline V gene (reference sequence). This CDR3 spans 14 amino acids. With 3 bases removed from V and 2 bases from J, the gap between germline ends came to 10 bases. Here the CDR3 reads CSASGGINTGELFF. The CDR3 coding sequence is TGCAGTGCTAGTGGAGGGATCAACACCGGGGAGCTGTTTTTT.